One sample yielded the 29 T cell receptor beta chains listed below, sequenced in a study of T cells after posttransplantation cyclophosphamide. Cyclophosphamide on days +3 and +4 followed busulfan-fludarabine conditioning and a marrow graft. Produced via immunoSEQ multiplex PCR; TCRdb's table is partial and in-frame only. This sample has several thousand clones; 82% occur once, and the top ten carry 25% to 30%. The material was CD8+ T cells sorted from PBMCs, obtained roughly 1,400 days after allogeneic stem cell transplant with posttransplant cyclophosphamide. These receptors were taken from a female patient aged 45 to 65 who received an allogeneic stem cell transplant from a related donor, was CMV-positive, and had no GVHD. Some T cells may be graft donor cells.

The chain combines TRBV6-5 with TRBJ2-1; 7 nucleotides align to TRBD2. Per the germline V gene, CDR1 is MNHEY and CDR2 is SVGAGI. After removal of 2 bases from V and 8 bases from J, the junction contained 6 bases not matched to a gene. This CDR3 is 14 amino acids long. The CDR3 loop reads CASSYETSFYEQFF. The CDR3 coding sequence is TGTGCCAGCAGTTACGAGACTAGCTTTTATGAGCAGTTCTTC.

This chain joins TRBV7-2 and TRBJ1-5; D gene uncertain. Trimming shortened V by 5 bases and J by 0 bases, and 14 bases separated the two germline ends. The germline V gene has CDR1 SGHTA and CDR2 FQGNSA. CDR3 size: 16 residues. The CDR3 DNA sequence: TGTGCCAGCAGCCCTAGCTGGGGTTATAGCAATCAGCCCCAGCATTTT. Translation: CASSPSWGYSNQPQHF.

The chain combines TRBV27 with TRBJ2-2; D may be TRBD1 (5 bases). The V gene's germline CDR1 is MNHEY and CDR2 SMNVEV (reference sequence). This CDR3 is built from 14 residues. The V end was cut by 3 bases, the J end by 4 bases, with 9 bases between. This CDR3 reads CASSFGAATGELFF. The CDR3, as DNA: TGTGCCAGCAGTTTTGGGGCAGCCACCGGGGAGCTGTTTTTT.

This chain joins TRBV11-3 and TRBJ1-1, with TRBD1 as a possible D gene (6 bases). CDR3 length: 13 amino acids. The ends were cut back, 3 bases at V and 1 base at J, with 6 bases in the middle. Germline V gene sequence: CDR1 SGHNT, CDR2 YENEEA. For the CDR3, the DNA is TGTGCCAGCAGCTTGGGACAGAACACTGAAGCTTTCTTT. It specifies CASSLGQNTEAFF.

CDR3 nucleotide sequence: TGTGCCAGCAGCGGGACAGAATATCTGAACACTGAAGCTTTCTTT. This translates into CASSGTEYLNTEAFF. The rearrangement uses TRBV13 and TRBJ1-1; 7 bases match TRBD1. V was pared by 5 bases and J by 0 bases, with 6 bases of the junction left unmatched. The germline V gene has CDR1 PRHDT and CDR2 FYEKMQ (reference sequence). The CDR3 sequence is 15 residues long. The full variable domain, with the rest looked up from reference TRBV13 and TRBJ1-1, is AAGVIQSPRHLIKEKRETATLKCYPIPRHDTVYWYQQGPGQDPQFLISFYEKMQSDKGSIPDRFSAQQFSDYHSELNMSSLELGDSALYFCASSGTEYLNTEAFFGQGTRLTVV.

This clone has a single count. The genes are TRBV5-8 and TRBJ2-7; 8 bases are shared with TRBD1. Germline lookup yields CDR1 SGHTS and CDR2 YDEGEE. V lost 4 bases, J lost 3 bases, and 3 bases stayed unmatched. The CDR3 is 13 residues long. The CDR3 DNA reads TGTGCCAGCAGCCCACAGGGGGGCTACGAGCAGTACTTC. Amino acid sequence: CASSPQGGYEQYF.

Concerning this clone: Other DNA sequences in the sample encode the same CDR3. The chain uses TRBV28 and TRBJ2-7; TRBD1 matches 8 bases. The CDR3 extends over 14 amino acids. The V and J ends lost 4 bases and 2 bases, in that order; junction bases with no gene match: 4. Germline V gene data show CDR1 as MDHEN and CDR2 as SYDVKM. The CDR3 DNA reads TGTGCCAGCAGTTCCGGGACAGGACCCTACGAGCAGTACTTC. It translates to CASSSGTGPYEQYF.

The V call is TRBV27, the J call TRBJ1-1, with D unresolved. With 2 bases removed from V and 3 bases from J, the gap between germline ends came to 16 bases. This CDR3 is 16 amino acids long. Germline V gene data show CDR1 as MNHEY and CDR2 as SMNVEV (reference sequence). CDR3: CASSLRAPTGYTEAFF. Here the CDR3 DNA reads TGTGCCAGCAGTTTACGGGCCCCCACGGGGTACACTGAAGCTTTCTTT.

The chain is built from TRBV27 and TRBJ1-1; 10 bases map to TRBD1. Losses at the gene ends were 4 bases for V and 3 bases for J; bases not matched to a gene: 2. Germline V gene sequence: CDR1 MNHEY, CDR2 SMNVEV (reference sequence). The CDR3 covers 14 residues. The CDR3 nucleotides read TGTGCCAGCAGTTGGGGACAGGGGTACACTGAAGCTTTCTTT. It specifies CASSWGQGYTEAFF.

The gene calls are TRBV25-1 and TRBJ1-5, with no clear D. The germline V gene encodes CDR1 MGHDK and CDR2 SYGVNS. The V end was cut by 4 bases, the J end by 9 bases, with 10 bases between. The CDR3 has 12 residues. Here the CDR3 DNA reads TGTGCCAGCAGTGTAGCGGAGGGGCCCCAGCATTTT. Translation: CASSVAEGPQHF.

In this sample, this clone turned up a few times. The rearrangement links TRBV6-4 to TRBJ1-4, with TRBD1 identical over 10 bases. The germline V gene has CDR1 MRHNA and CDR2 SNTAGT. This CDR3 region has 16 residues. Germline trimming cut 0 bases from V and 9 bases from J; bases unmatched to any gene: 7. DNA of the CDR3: TGTGCCAGCAGTGACTCAGGTGGACAGGGGGAGCAAAAACTGTTTTTT. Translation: CASSDSGGQGEQKLFF.

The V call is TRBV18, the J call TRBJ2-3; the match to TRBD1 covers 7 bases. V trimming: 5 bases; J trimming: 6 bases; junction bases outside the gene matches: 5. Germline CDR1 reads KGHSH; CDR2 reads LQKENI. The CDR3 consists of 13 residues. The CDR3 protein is CASSKPTGDTQYF. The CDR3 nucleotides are TGTGCCAGCTCAAAGCCGACAGGGGATACGCAGTATTTT.

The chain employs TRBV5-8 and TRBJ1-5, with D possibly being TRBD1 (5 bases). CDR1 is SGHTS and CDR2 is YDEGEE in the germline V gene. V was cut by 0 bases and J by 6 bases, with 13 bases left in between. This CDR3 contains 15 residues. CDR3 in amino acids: CASSLVAGLRQPQHF. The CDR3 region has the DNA TGTGCCAGCAGCTTGGTGGCAGGGCTACGTCAGCCCCAGCATTTT.

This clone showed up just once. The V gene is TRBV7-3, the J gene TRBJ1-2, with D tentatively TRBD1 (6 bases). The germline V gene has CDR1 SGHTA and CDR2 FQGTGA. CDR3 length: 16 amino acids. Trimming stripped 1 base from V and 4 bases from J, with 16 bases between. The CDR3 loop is CASSLSPRGQSYGYTF. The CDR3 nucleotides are TGTGCCAGCAGCTTAAGTCCTCGAGGACAGTCCTATGGCTACACCTTC. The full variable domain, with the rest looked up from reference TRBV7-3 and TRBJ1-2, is GAGVSQTPSNKVTEKGKYVELRCDPISGHTALYWYRQSLGQGPEFLIYFQGTGAADDSGLPNDRFFAVRPEGSVSTLKIQRTERGDSAVYLCASSLSPRGQSYGYTFGSGTRLTVV.

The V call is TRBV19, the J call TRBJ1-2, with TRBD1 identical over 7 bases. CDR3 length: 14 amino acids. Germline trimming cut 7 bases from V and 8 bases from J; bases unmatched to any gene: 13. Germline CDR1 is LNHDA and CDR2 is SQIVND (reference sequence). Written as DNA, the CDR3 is TGTGCCAGTACAGGACAGGATAATAACTGGGGCTACACCTTC. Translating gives CASTGQDNNWGYTF.

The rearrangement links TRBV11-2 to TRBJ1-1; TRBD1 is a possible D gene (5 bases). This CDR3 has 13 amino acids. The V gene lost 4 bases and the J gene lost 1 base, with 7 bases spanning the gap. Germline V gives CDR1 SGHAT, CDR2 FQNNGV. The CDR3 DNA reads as TGTGCCAGCAGCTCCCAGGGGAACACTGAAGCTTTCTTT. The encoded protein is CASSSQGNTEAFF.

The CDR3 sequence: CASSWGQGAFEQYF. In DNA form, the CDR3 reads TGTGCCAGCAGCTGGGGACAGGGGGCTTTCGAGCAGTACTTC. This chain uses TRBV5-4 with TRBJ2-7, with 12 positions matching TRBD1. CDR1 and CDR2 (germline): SGHNT, YYREEE (reference sequence). The ends lost 3 bases at V and 6 bases at J; junction bases unmatched: 4. There are 14 residues in the CDR3.

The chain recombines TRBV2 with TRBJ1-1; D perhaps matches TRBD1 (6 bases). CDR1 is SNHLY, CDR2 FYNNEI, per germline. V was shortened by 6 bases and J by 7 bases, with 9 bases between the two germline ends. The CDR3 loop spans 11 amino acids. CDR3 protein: CASRDSIEAFF. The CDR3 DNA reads TGTGCCAGCAGGGACAGCATTGAAGCTTTCTTT.

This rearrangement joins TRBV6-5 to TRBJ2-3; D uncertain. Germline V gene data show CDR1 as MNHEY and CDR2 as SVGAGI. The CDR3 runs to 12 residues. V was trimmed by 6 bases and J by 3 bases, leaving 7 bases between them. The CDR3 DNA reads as TGTGCCAGCAGGGCTTTGACAGATACGCAGTATTTT. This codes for CASRALTDTQYF.

CDR3 region: CASTAGGSQETQYF. CDR3 coding DNA: TGCGCCAGCACGGCGGGGGGCAGCCAAGAGACCCAGTACTTC. The chain joins TRBV5-1 to TRBJ2-5; 8 bases agree with TRBD2. CDR3 length equals 14 residues. Per the germline V gene, CDR1 is SGHRS and CDR2 is YFSETQ. The trim removed 6 bases at V and 1 base at J, leaving 5 bases unmatched.

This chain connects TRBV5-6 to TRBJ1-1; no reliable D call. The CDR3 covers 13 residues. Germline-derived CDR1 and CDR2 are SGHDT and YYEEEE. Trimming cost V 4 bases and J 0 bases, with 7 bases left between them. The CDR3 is CASSPPMNTEAFF. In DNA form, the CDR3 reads TGTGCCAGCAGCCCCCCAATGAACACTGAAGCTTTCTTT.

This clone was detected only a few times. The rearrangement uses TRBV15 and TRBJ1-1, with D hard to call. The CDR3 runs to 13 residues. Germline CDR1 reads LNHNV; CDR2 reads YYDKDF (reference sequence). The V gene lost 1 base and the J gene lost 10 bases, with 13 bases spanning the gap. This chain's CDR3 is CATSRVGLPIAFF. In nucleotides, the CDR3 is TGTGCCACCAGCAGAGTGGGCCTCCCCATAGCTTTCTTT.

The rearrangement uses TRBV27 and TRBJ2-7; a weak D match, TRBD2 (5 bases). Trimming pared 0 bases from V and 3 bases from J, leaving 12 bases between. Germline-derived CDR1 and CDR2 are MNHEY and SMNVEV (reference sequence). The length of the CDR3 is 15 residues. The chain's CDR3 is CASSLSGSEVYEQYF. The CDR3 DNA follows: TGTGCCAGCAGTTTATCAGGGTCGGAGGTCTACGAGCAGTACTTC.

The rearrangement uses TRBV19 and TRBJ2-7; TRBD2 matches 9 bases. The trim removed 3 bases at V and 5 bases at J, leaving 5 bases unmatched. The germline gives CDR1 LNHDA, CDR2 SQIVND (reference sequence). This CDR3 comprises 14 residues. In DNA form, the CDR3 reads TGTGCCAGTAGTATTGCTAGCGGGACAAACGAGCAGTACTTC. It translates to CASSIASGTNEQYF. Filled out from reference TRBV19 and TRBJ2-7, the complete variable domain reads DGGITQSPKYLFRKEGQNVTLSCEQNLNHDAMYWYRQDPGQGLRLIYYSQIVNDFQKGDIAEGYSVSREKKESFPLTVTSAQKNPTAFYLCASSIASGTNEQYFGPGTRLTVT.

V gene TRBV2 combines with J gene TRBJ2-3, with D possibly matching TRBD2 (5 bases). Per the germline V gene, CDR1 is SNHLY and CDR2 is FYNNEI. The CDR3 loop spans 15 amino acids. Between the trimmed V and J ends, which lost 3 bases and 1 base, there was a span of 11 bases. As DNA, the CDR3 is TGTGCCAGCAGTGAGAGGGTGGGTGGCACAGATACGCAGTATTTT. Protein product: CASSERVGGTDTQYF.

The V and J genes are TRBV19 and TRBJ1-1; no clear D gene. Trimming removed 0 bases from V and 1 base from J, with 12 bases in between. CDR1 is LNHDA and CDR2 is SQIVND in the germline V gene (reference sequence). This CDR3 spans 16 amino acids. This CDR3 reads CASSIDPPTGNTEAFF. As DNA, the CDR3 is TGTGCCAGTAGTATAGACCCCCCGACGGGGAACACTGAAGCTTTCTTT.

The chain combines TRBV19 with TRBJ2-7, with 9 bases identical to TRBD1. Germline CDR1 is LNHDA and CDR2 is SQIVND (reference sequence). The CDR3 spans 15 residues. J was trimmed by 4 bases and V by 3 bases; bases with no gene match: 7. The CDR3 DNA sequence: TGTGCCAGTAGTATGGCGGGACAGGGACCTTACGAGCAGTACTTC. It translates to CASSMAGQGPYEQYF.

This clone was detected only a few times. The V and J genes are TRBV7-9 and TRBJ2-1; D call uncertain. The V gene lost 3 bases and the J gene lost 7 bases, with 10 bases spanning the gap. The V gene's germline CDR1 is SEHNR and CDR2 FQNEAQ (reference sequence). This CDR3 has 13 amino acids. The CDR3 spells CASSFSRRNEQFF. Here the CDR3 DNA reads TGTGCCAGCAGCTTCTCCAGGCGTAATGAGCAGTTCTTC. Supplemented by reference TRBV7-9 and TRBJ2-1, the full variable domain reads DTGVSQNPRHKITKRGQNVTFRCDPISEHNRLYWYRQTLGQGPEFLTYFQNEAQLEKSRLLSDRFSAERPKGSFSTLEIQRTEQGDSAMYLCASSFSRRNEQFFGPGTRLTVL.

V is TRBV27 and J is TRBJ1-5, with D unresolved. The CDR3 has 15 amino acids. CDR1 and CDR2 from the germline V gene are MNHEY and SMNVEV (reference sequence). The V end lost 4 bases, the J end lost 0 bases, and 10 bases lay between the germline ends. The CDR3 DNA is TGTGCCAGCAGTTACTACGCTCATAGCAATCAGCCCCAGCATTTT. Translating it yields CASSYYAHSNQPQHF.